Presented here are 21 T cell receptor beta chains from one specimen sequenced in a study of regulatory T cells in long-lasting Graves disease. Arm-PCR of CDR3 regions and iRepertoire HTBI primers were used to build TCR beta libraries. MiXCR, applied by TCRdb to the multiplex PCR reads, yields one record per CDR3 protein. The repertoire consists of 450,000 to 600,000 distinct CDR3 sequences, with roughly 12% occurring once and the leading ten covering 8.5% to 10%. Time point indicated: newly diagnosed GD, antithyroid drugs for less than 3 months. Researchers made the TCR library from RNA that was extracted from PBMCs. The data also belong to a second study, concerning T cells in Graves' hyperthyroidism and ophthalmopathy.

The source material was peripheral blood mononuclear cells (PBMCs), sampled at new diagnosis, from a patient treated with antithyroid drugs. The receptors originated from a young man with Graves disease.

Only a few counts were recorded for this clonotype. The CDR3 DNA reads TGTGCCATCAGTGAACGATCAACAGATACGCAGTATTTT. This sequence encodes CAISERSTDTQYF. The gene calls are TRBV10-3 and TRBJ2-3; D call uncertain. The V gene lost 3 bases and the J gene lost 3 bases, with 7 bases spanning the gap. From germline, CDR1 is ENHRY and CDR2 SYGVKD. The CDR3 covers 13 residues.

This chain connects TRBV7-9 to TRBJ2-1; TRBD2 matches 13 bases. Looked up from germline, CDR1 is SEHNR and CDR2 is FQNEAQ (reference sequence). The CDR3 sequence is 17 residues long. V lost 7 bases and J lost 8; bases outside the gene matches: 14. The chain's CDR3 is CASNIPTSGRAVDEQFF. The CDR3 DNA follows: TGTGCCAGCAACATCCCCACTAGCGGGAGGGCCGTAGATGAGCAGTTCTTC.

The rearrangement uses TRBV6-2 or TRBV6-3 and TRBJ1-4; perhaps TRBD1 as D (6 bases). Trimming pared 10 bases from V and 0 bases from J, leaving 12 bases between. This CDR3 comprises 14 residues. The germline gives CDR1 MNHEY, CDR2 SVGEGT. CDR3 coding DNA: TGTGCCACCGGGGGCACCTCAACTAATGAAAAACTGTTTTTT. This translates into CATGGTSTNEKLFF.

This clonotype was recorded at least ten times. The chain has TRBV27 and TRBJ1-1; the D gene is possibly TRBD1 (5 bases). Germline CDR1 is MNHEY and CDR2 is SMNVEV (reference sequence). CDR3 length equals 15 residues. With 5 bases removed from V and 7 bases from J, the gap between germline ends came to 20 bases. DNA of the CDR3: TGTGCCAGCAGTCTCAGGGTCGGAAAGTCAGTTGAAGCTTTCTTT. It is translated as CASSLRVGKSVEAFF.

The chain uses TRBV19 and TRBJ2-5, with 8 positions matching TRBD1. Trimming at V came to 6 bases and at J to 5 bases, leaving 11 bases not matched to a gene. CDR3 size: 15 residues. Germline CDR1 LNHDA, CDR2 SQIVND (reference sequence). CDR3 sequence (DNA): TGTGCCAGTAGGTCGGGACAGGCTAGGCGTGAGACCCAGTACTTC. This gives the protein CASRSGQARRETQYF.

This clonotype was counted many times. This chain connects TRBV20-1 to TRBJ2-3, with 10 bases fitting TRBD2. The V segment lost 6 bases and the J segment 6 bases; nucleotides outside the gene matches: 9. This CDR3 comprises 14 residues. CDR1 is DFQATT, CDR2 SNEGSKA, per germline (reference sequence). CDR3 in amino acids: CSAHRVAGGDTQYF. The CDR3 DNA follows: TGCAGTGCCCATCGGGTAGCGGGAGGTGATACGCAGTATTTT.

There are many counts of this clonotype. CDR3 bases: TGTGCCAGCAGCTTAGCCGGAAAACTGTTTTTT. Translated: CASSLAGKLFF. The chain recombines TRBV11-2 with TRBJ1-4; D gene unclear. The V end was cut by 1 base, the J end by 10 bases, with 4 bases between. This CDR3 region has 11 residues. CDR1 SGHAT and CDR2 FQNNGV come from the germline V gene.

Points on this clonotype: A read error may be the cause here, since a much bigger clone is one base away. The rearrangement uses TRBV5-1 and TRBJ2-3; 7 nucleotides agree with TRBD2. The CDR3 spans 14 residues. The V segment lost 6 bases and the J segment 4 bases; nucleotides outside the gene matches: 8. From germline, CDR1 is SGHRS and CDR2 YFSETQ. The CDR3 loop reads CASNSLATADTQYF. In nucleotides, the CDR3 is TGCGCCAGCAACTCACTAGCGACCGCAGATACGCAGTATTTT.

At least ten counts were recorded for this clonotype. The chain employs TRBV20-1 and TRBJ2-5; D is uncertain. CDR1 is DFQATT, CDR2 SNEGSKA, per germline (reference sequence). This CDR3 contains 13 residues. Trimming cost V 4 bases and J 4 bases, with 13 bases left between them. The CDR3 sequence: CSATIRVAETQYF. The CDR3 DNA is TGCAGTGCTACTATTAGAGTTGCAGAGACCCAGTACTTC.

This clonotype appeared many times. The genes are TRBV12-3 or TRBV12-4 and TRBJ1-6, with 7 bases identical to TRBD1. The CDR3 runs 15 residues. With V trimmed by 1 base and J by 7 bases, 4 bases remained unmatched. The CDR3 here is CASSLEGQSNSPLHF. In nucleotides, the CDR3 is TGTGCCAGCAGTTTAGAGGGACAGTCCAATTCACCCCTCCACTTT.

This clonotype came up many times. V usage is TRBV10-3 and J usage is TRBJ1-1; 9 positions agree with TRBD1. The junction had 8 bases not matched to a gene; V was cut back by 10 bases and J by 5 bases. The length of the CDR3 is 13 residues. Germline CDR1 reads ENHRY; CDR2 reads SYGVKD. The DNA for the CDR3 is TGTGCCACCTTCTTTGACAGGGGGACTGAAGCTTTCTTT. This codes for CATFFDRGTEAFF.

Points on this clonotype: Compared with germline, one end of the junction differs, possibly owing to a read error. The chain's CDR3 is CASRDSPKEKLFF. The CDR3 DNA sequence: TGCGCCAGCAGAGACAGCCCTAAGGAAAAACTGTTTTTT. The chain uses TRBV5-1 and TRBJ1-4; D is perhaps TRBD1 (5 bases). Germline V CDR1 and CDR2: SGHRS, YFSETQ. This CDR3 has 13 amino acids. The complete variable domain, with remaining parts taken from reference TRBV5-1 and TRBJ1-4, reads KAGVTQTPRYLIKTRGQQVTLSCSPISGHRSVSWYQQTPGQGLQFLFEYFSETQRNKGNFPGRFSGRQFSNSRSEMNVSTLELGDSALYLCASRDSPKEKLFFGSGTQLSVL.

V is TRBV12-3 or TRBV12-4 and J is TRBJ2-3, with 7 bases that match TRBD2. The length of the CDR3 is 18 residues. V shed 5 bases and J 1 base; nucleotides not matched to a gene: 15. The CDR3 spells CASSLGVGRGRGTDTQYF. The CDR3 DNA is TGTGCCAGCAGTCTCGGGGTGGGGAGAGGGAGGGGCACAGATACGCAGTATTTT.

This clonotype was seen many times. This sequence joins TRBV24-1 and TRBJ2-3, with a weak D call TRBD2 (6 bases). The CDR3 consists of 17 residues. The V gene lost 5 bases and the J gene lost 2 bases, with 19 bases spanning the gap. The germline V gene has CDR1 KGHDR and CDR2 SFDVKD. CDR3 in amino acids: CATSGPTRDSNTDTQYF. CDR3 in DNA: TGTGCCACCAGTGGCCCGACCCGGGACTCCAACACAGATACGCAGTATTTT.

This clonotype was recorded at least ten times. This chain joins TRBV30 and TRBJ1-6; D is ambiguous. Trimming pared 1 base from V and 9 bases from J, leaving 10 bases between. Germline V gene data show CDR1 as GTSNPN and CDR2 as SVGIG (reference sequence). The CDR3 is 13 amino acids. The CDR3 coding sequence is TGTGCCTGGAGTGCCGACCATGTTTCACCCCTCCACTTT. Its translation is CAWSADHVSPLHF. The whole variable domain, filled in from reference TRBV30 and TRBJ1-6, reads SQTIHQWPATLVQPVGSPLSLECTVEGTSNPNLYWYRQAAGRGLQLLFYSVGIGQISSEVPQNLSASRPQDRQFILSSKKLLLSDSGFYLCAWSADHVSPLHFGNGTRLTVT.

This clonotype was picked up many times. The rearrangement joins TRBV7-2 to TRBJ2-1; 10 bases line up with TRBD2. The germline CDR1 and CDR2 sequences are SGHTA and FQGNSA. Trimming removed 5 bases from V and 11 bases from J; junction bases left unmatched: 27. CDR3 size: 20 residues. CDR3 residues: CASSLIRELAGVGVLQKQFF. For the CDR3, the DNA is TGTGCCAGCAGCCTCATTAGGGAGCTAGCGGGAGTCGGGGTCCTCCAAAAGCAGTTCTTC.

This clonotype occurred many times. V is TRBV7-9 and J is TRBJ2-7; D unclear. Germline V gene sequence: CDR1 SEHNR, CDR2 FQNEAQ (reference sequence). Trimming left V 7 bases short and J 1 base short, with 14 bases between. This CDR3 has 14 residues. Written as DNA, the CDR3 is TGTGCCAGCAAAATGGCCTTAAGTTCCTACGAGCAGTACTTC. Translation: CASKMALSSYEQYF.

This clonotype was recorded at least ten times. The chain couples TRBV20-1 to TRBJ2-7; the match to TRBD1 covers 8 bases. Germline lookup yields CDR1 DFQATT and CDR2 SNEGSKA (reference sequence). The CDR3 covers 13 residues. The junction had 9 bases not matched to a gene; V was cut back by 6 bases and J by 5 bases. The CDR3 is CSAKGTGPHEQYF. In DNA, the CDR3 is TGCAGTGCCAAAGGGACAGGCCCCCACGAGCAGTACTTC.

For this clonotype: A far more abundant clone sits one base away, making this likely a read error. The chain joins TRBV10-3 to TRBJ2-7; no clear D gene. V was trimmed by 5 bases and J by 3 bases, leaving 11 bases between them. The CDR3 is 13 amino acids. The germline V gene has CDR1 ENHRY and CDR2 SYGVKD. CDR3 coding DNA: TGTGCCATCAGTCTGACTGCCAGCTACGAGCAGTACTTC. Amino acids: CAISLTASYEQYF.

This clonotype was counted at least ten times. The genes are TRBV11-2 and TRBJ2-1, with D uncertain. The CDR3 is made up of 13 amino acids. The V end was cut by 3 bases, the J end by 7 bases, with 10 bases between. Germline V CDR1 and CDR2: SGHAT, FQNNGV. DNA of the CDR3: TGTGCCAGCAGCTTGCTCCTGTGGAATGAGCAGTTCTTC. It translates to CASSLLLWNEQFF.

This sequence joins TRBV4-2 and TRBJ2-2; 7 positions agree with TRBD2. CDR3 length equals 14 residues. Germline V CDR1 and CDR2: LGHNA, YNFKEQ. The V segment lost 6 bases and the J segment 6 bases; nucleotides outside the gene matches: 7. CDR3 coding DNA: TGTGCCAGCAGGGAAGGACGGGAGGCCGGGGAGCTGTTTTTT. Protein: CASREGREAGELFF.